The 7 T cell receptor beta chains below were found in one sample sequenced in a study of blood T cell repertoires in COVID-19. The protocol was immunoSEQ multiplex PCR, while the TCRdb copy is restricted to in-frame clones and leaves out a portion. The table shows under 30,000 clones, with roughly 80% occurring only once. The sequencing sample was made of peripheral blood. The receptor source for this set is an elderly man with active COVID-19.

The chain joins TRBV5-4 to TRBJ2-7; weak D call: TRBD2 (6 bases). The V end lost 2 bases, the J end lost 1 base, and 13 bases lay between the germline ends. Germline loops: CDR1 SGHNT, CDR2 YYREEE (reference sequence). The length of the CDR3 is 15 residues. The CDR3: CASSLSPGVSYEQYF. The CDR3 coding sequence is TGTGCCAGCAGCTTAAGCCCGGGGGTTTCCTACGAGCAGTACTTC.

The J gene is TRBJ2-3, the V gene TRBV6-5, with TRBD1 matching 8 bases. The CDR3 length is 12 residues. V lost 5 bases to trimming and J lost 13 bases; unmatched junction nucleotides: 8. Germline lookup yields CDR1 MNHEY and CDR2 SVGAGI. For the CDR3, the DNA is TGTGCCAGCAGTAAACAGGGGGTCCCCGAGTATTTT. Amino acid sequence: CASSKQGVPEYF.

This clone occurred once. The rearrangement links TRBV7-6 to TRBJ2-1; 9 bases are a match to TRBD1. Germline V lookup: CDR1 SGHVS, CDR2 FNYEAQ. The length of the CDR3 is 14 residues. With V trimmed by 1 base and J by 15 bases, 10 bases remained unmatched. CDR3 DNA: TGTGCCAGCAGCTTAGATCCGGGACAGGGAAGGAGGTTCTTC. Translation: CASSLDPGQGRRFF. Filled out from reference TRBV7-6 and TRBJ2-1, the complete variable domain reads GAGVSQSPRYKVTKRGQDVALRCDPISGHVSLYWYRQALGQGPEFLTYFNYEAQQDKSGLPNDRFSAERPEGSISTLTIQRTEQRDSAMYRCASSLDPGQGRRFFGPGTRLTVL.

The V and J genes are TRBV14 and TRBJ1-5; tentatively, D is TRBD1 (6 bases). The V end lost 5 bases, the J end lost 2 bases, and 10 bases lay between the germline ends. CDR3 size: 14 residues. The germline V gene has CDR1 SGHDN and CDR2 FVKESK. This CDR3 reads CASSLGGGNQPQHF. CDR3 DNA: TGTGCCAGCAGCTTAGGGGGTGGCAATCAGCCCCAGCATTTT.

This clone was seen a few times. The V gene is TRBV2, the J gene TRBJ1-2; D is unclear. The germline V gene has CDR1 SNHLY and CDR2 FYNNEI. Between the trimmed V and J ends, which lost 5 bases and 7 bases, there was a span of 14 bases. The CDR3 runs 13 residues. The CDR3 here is CASSLDRVVGYTF. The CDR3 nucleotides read TGTGCCAGCAGTCTAGACCGTGTAGTTGGCTACACCTTC.

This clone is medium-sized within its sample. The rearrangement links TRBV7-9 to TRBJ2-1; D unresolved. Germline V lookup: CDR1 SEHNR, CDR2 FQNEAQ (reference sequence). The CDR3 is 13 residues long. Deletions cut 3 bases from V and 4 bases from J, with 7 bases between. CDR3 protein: CASSLGFYNEQFF. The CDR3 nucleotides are TGTGCCAGCAGCTTGGGCTTTTACAATGAGCAGTTCTTC. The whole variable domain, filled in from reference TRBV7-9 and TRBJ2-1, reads DTGVSQNPRHKITKRGQNVTFRCDPISEHNRLYWYRQTLGQGPEFLTYFQNEAQLEKSRLLSDRFSAERPKGSFSTLEIQRTEQGDSAMYLCASSLGFYNEQFFGPGTRLTVL.

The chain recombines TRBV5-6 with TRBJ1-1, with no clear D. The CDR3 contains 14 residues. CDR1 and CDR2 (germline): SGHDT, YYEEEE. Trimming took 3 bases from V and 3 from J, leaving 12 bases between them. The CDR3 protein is CASSSFQQHTEAFF. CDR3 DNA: TGTGCCAGCAGCTCGTTTCAACAGCACACTGAAGCTTTCTTT.